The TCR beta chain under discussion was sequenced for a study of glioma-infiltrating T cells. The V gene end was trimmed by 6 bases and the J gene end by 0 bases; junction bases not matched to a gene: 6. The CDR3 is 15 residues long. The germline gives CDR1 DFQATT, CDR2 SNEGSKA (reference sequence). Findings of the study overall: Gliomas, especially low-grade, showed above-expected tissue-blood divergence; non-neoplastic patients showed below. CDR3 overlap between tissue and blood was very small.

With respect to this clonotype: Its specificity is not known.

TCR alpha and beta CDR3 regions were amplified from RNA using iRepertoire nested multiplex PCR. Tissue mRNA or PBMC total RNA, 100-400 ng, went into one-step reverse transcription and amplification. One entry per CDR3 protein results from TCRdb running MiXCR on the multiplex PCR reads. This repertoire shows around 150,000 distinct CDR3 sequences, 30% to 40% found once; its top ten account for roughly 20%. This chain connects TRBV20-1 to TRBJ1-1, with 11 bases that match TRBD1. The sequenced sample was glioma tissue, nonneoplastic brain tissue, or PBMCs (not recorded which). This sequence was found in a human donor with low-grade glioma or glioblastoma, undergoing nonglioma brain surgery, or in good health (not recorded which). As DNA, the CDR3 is TGCAGTGCGGGGACAGGGGGACACATGAACACTGAAGCTTTCTTT. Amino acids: CSAGTGGHMNTEAFF.